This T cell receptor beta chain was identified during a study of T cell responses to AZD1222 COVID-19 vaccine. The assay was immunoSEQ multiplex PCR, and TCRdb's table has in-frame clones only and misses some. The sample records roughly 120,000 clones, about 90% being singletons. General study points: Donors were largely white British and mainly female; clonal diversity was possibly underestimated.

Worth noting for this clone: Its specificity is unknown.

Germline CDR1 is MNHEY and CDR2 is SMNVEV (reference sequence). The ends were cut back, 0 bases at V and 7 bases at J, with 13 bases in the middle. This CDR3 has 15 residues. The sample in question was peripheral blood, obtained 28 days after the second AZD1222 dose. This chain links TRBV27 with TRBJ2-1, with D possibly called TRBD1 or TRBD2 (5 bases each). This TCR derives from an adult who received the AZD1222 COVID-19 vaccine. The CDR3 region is CASSLSGPRGNEQFF. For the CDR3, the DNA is TGTGCCAGCAGTTTATCGGGACCCCGAGGTAATGAGCAGTTCTTC.